The 32 T cell receptor beta chains reported below all come from one sample, sequenced in a study of T cells in women clearing cervical HPV infection. The repertoire was sequenced with immunoSEQ multiplex PCR; TCRdb's copy has only in-frame clones and lacks some. In all, the sample yields 30,000 to 45,000 clones. The sequenced sample was blood buffy coat. Every receptor here comes from a woman aged 18-70 years with a cervical HPV16 infection that either progressed to CIN3+ or cleared (not recorded which).

This clone ranks as medium-sized (0.01 to 0.1%) in terms of frequency. Read sequence stops 3 residues before the CDR3 end, and the germline J gene provides the missing end. This sequence joins TRBV18 and TRBJ2-3; 11 bases fit TRBD2. From germline, CDR1 is KGHSH and CDR2 LQKENI. V lost 2 bases to trimming and J lost 0 bases; unmatched junction nucleotides: 4. The CDR3 runs to 17 residues. The sequenced CDR3 bases are TGTGCCAGCTCACCAAGAGGACTAGCGGGCAGCACAGATACG. It encodes CASSPRGLAGSTDT. The CDR3 in its entirety is CASSPRGLAGSTDTQYF.

As concerns this clone: The CDR3 extends 3 residues past the end of the read, so its final part is completed from the germline J gene. The chain employs TRBV29-1 and TRBJ1-2; TRBD1 agrees at 7 bases. The CDR3 length is 13 residues. Germline V gives CDR1 SQVTM, CDR2 ANQGSEA. Germline trimming cut 5 bases from V and 6 bases from J; bases unmatched to any gene: 9. CDR3 bases read: TGCAGCGTTTCATCCGGACAGGTCGATGGC. Protein: CSVSSGQVDG. The full CDR3 protein reads CSVSSGQVDGYTF.

In the case of this clone: The read falls 3 residues short of the CDR3 end, and the missing part is taken from the germline J gene. The chain combines TRBV18 with TRBJ1-3; possible D gene TRBD1, 5 bases. V was trimmed by 7 bases and J by 0 bases, leaving 16 bases between them. Germline V CDR1 and CDR2: KGHSH, LQKENI. The CDR3 runs to 16 residues. The CDR3 here is CASLPDSYLSGNTIYF. The DNA read from the CDR3 is TGTGCCAGCTTGCCAGACAGTTACCTCTCTGGAAACACC.

As to this clone: The read ends 3 residues shy of where the CDR3 ends; the end is completed using the germline J gene. This chain links TRBV30 with TRBJ1-2, with TRBD1 matching over 9 bases. The CDR3 extends over 14 amino acids. Germline CDR1 GTSNPN, CDR2 SVGIG (reference sequence). V lost 1 base and J lost 3; bases outside the gene matches: 3. CDR3 DNA (partial): TGTGCCTGGAGTGCGGGACAGGGATACTATGGC. It specifies CAWSAGQGYYG. The full CDR3 sequence reads CAWSAGQGYYGYTF.

Turning to this clone: The CDR3 goes on 3 residues after the read ends, and that part is filled in from the germline J gene. The chain is built from TRBV30 and TRBJ2-1; D ambiguous. CDR1 is GTSNPN and CDR2 is SVGIG in the germline V gene (reference sequence). V was cut by 0 bases and J by 8 bases, with 5 bases left in between. The CDR3 loop spans 11 amino acids. CDR3 loop: CAWSVRYEQFF. The covered CDR3 bases are TGTGCCTGGAGTGTACGGTATGAG.

Points on this clone: The sequenced fragment ends 3 residues before the CDR3 boundary, so the rest is inferred from the germline J gene. The V call is TRBV19, the J call TRBJ2-3, with D possibly being TRBD1 or TRBD2 (6 bases each). The V gene's germline CDR1 is LNHDA and CDR2 SQIVND (reference sequence). This CDR3 has 15 amino acids. Trimming stripped 6 bases from V and 6 bases from J, with 19 bases between. The CDR3 region is CASRQGGGRGDTQYF. CDR3 DNA, as far as it was read: TGTGCCAGTAGACAGGGTGGAGGGAGAGGTGATACG. Full variable domain (rest looked up from reference TRBV19 and TRBJ2-3): DGGITQSPKYLFRKEGQNVTLSCEQNLNHDAMYWYRQDPGQGLRLIYYSQIVNDFQKGDIAEGYSVSREKKESFPLTVTSAQKNPTAFYLCASRQGGGRGDTQYFGPGTRLTVL.

A word on this clone: With the read ending 3 residues before the CDR3 end, the germline J gene is used to fill in that end. This sequence joins TRBV19 and TRBJ1-2, with D uncertain. The CDR3 contains 12 residues. Germline CDR1 and CDR2: LNHDA and SQIVND (reference sequence). CDR3 protein: CARLAGDYDYTF. CDR3 bases read: TGTGCCAGACTAGCGGGAGATTACGAC.

Worth noting for this clone: The read terminates 3 residues before the CDR3 end, so the remaining end is supplied by the germline J gene. The chain employs TRBV11-2 and TRBJ2-7; TRBD1 aligns across 8 bases. The junction had 8 bases not matched to a gene; V was cut back by 4 bases and J by 6 bases. There are 14 residues in the CDR3. Per germline, CDR1 SGHAT and CDR2 FQNNGV. CDR3 region: CASSSPGTGAEQYF. The CDR3 bases that were read are TGTGCCAGCAGCTCCCCCGGGACAGGTGCCGAG.

To note about this clone: With the read ending 3 residues before the CDR3 end, the germline J gene is used to fill in that end. The rearrangement links TRBV18 to TRBJ1-5; D is uncertain. Trimming stripped 2 bases from V and 4 bases from J, with 12 bases between. The CDR3 length is 15 residues. Germline V gene lookup returns CDR1 KGHSH and CDR2 LQKENI. Partial CDR3 DNA: TGTGCCAGCTCACCAGATGGATTCAGGAATCAGCCC. It is translated as CASSPDGFRNQP. The entire CDR3 reads CASSPDGFRNQPQHF.

Comment on this clone: The CDR3 end is not reached by the read, which stops 3 residues before it; the germline J gene fills it in. The chain employs TRBV19 and TRBJ2-1; 10 nucleotides match TRBD1. Germline V gene sequence: CDR1 LNHDA, CDR2 SQIVND (reference sequence). V was clipped by 4 bases and J by 7 bases; unmatched bases: 7. The CDR3 consists of 15 residues. The CDR3 is CASSTDRGRMNEQFF. CDR3 DNA, as far as it was read: TGTGCCAGTAGTACCGACAGGGGGCGTATGAATGAG. Supplemented by reference TRBV19 and TRBJ2-1, the full variable domain reads DGGITQSPKYLFRKEGQNVTLSCEQNLNHDAMYWYRQDPGQGLRLIYYSQIVNDFQKGDIAEGYSVSREKKESFPLTVTSAQKNPTAFYLCASSTDRGRMNEQFFGPGTRLTVL.

Note on this clone: The CDR3 end lies 3 residues beyond the end of the read and is filled in from the germline J gene. This sequence joins TRBV7-6 and TRBJ1-1; D gene ambiguous. Trimming took 5 bases from V and 6 from J, leaving 13 bases between them. CDR1 and CDR2 from the germline V gene are SGHVS and FNYEAQ. The length of the CDR3 is 13 residues. The CDR3 sequence: CASSPQLNAEAFF. Partial CDR3 DNA: TGTGCCAGCAGCCCGCAACTAAATGCTGAA.

The CDR3 bases that were read are TGTGCCAGCAGCTTAGCGCGGGAGGGGGGGCCGTTATCCATC. It translates to CASSLAREGGPLSI. The entire CDR3 protein reads CASSLAREGGPLSIYTF. This chain joins TRBV7-2 and TRBJ1-2, with D possibly matching TRBD1 (6 bases). The missing CDR3 end, 3 residues past where the read stops, is filled in from the germline J gene. The CDR3 consists of 17 residues. From germline, CDR1 is SGHTA and CDR2 FQGNSA. The variable domain in full, with the rest retrieved from reference TRBV7-2 and TRBJ1-2, is GAGVSQSPSNKVTEKGKDVELRCDPISGHTALYWYRQSLGQGLEFLIYFQGNSAPDKSGLPSDRFSAERTGGSVSTLTIQRTQQEDSAVYLCASSLAREGGPLSIYTFGSGTRLTVV.

On this clone itself: The sequence runs out 3 residues before the end of the CDR3; the remainder is reconstructed from the germline J gene. The chain recombines TRBV18 with TRBJ1-6; 10 bases agree with TRBD1. Trimming cost V 6 bases and J 6 bases; bases outside gene matches: 8. The CDR3 is 16 residues long. Germline V CDR1 and CDR2: KGHSH, LQKENI. The CDR3 DNA, read in part, is TGTGCCAGCTCCTCGGGACAGGGGTCTCCTAATTCACCC. This codes for CASSSGQGSPNSP. The complete CDR3 sequence is CASSSGQGSPNSPLHF. The full variable domain, its missing parts supplied by reference TRBV18 and TRBJ1-6, is NAGVMQNPRHLVRRRGQEARLRCSPMKGHSHVYWYRQLPEEGLKFMVYLQKENIIDESGMPKERFSAEFPKEGPSILRIQQVVRGDSAAYFCASSSGQGSPNSPLHFGNGTRLTVT.

On this clone itself: Coverage ceases 3 residues before the CDR3 finishes, and the germline J gene fills in the end. The chain carries TRBV20-1 and TRBJ1-1; 9 bases agree with TRBD1. The CDR3 loop spans 14 amino acids. The germline V gene encodes CDR1 DFQATT and CDR2 SNEGSKA (reference sequence). Trimming at V came to 6 bases and at J to 4 bases, leaving 9 bases not matched to a gene. The covered CDR3 bases are TGCAGTGCCAGATGGACAGGGGTTATCACTGAA. It translates to CSARWTGVITE. The complete CDR3 sequence is CSARWTGVITEAFF.

Concerning this clone: The read falls 3 residues short of the CDR3 end, and the missing part is taken from the germline J gene. The chain recombines TRBV19 with TRBJ2-3; TRBD2 is a possible D gene (5 bases). The V end lost 3 bases, the J end lost 5 bases, and 18 bases lay between the germline ends. The CDR3 covers 16 residues. Per the germline V gene, CDR1 is LNHDA and CDR2 is SQIVND (reference sequence). The DNA read from the CDR3 is TGTGCCAGTAGTATGGCGGGCTTGACGCCAAGAGATACG. Amino acids: CASSMAGLTPRDT. The CDR3 in full is CASSMAGLTPRDTQYF.

A word on this clone: The read gets to within 3 residues of the CDR3 end, and the germline J gene fills in the rest. The V and J genes are TRBV18 and TRBJ2-3; the D is unclear. V was trimmed by 2 bases and J by 6 bases, leaving 3 bases between them. The CDR3 length is 11 residues. CDR1 KGHSH and CDR2 LQKENI come from the germline V gene. The CDR3 DNA, read in part, is TGTGCCAGCTCACCAAGGGATACG. This gives the protein CASSPRDT. The entire CDR3 protein is CASSPRDTQYF.

As to this clone: The CDR3 extends 3 residues past the end of the read, so its final part is completed from the germline J gene. This chain uses TRBV19 with TRBJ2-4, with TRBD1 as a possible D gene (8 bases). This CDR3 has 17 residues. The germline V gene has CDR1 LNHDA and CDR2 SQIVND (reference sequence). The sequenced CDR3 bases are TGTGCCAGTAGTATGAGCGGGACAGGCGGTGGGGCCTATGGT. The encoded protein is CASSMSGTGGGAYG. Given in full, the CDR3 is CASSMSGTGGGAYGQYF.

On this clone: Sequencing ends 3 residues short of the CDR3 end; the germline J gene provides the rest. The chain has TRBV30 and TRBJ2-7, with 7 bases fitting TRBD2. Germline values: CDR1 GTSNPN, CDR2 SVGIG (reference sequence). Trimming at V came to 1 base and at J to 2 bases, leaving 5 bases not matched to a gene. The CDR3 length is 14 residues. CDR3 loop: CAWSGEGRAYEQYF. The sequenced part of the CDR3 DNA is TGTGCCTGGAGTGGGGAGGGCAGGGCCTACGAG.

As regards this clone: The read ends 3 residues early relative to the CDR3; the germline J gene fills the gap. V gene TRBV2 combines with J gene TRBJ1-2; the D is unclear. The CDR3 is 13 residues long. CDR1 and CDR2 (germline): SNHLY, FYNNEI. Trimming removed 6 bases at V and 3 bases at J, with 11 bases between. The part of the CDR3 DNA that was read is TGTGCCAGCAGGCGAGCAGCGGACTATGGC. Its translation is CASRRAADYG. The full-length CDR3 reads as CASRRAADYGYTF. Based on the CDR3 plus reference TRBV2 and TRBJ1-2, the full variable domain is EPEVTQTPSHQVTQMGQEVILRCVPISNHLYFYWYRQILGQKVEFLVSFYNNEISEKSEIFDDQFSVERPDGSNFTLKIRSTKLEDSAMYFCASRRAADYGYTFGSGTRLTVV.

As to this clone: The read comes to an end 3 residues before the CDR3 does, leaving the germline J gene to fill in the end. This rearrangement joins TRBV19 to TRBJ2-1, with D possibly being TRBD2 (6 bases). The CDR3 runs to 17 residues. CDR1 is LNHDA, CDR2 SQIVND, per germline (reference sequence). The V end was cut by 10 bases, the J end by 6 bases, with 28 bases between. The part of the CDR3 DNA that was read is TGTGCCACAACCCAGGGACGGCGGGGAGGTACAATCAATGAG. It translates to CATTQGRRGGTINE. In full, the CDR3 is CATTQGRRGGTINEQFF.

Note on this clone: The read ends 3 residues before the CDR3 terminus; that terminus is restored from the germline J gene. The chain joins TRBV12-3 or TRBV12-4 to TRBJ2-7; maybe TRBD1 (5 bases). The CDR3 spans 13 residues. Trimming took off 4 bases at V and 2 bases at J, with 9 bases between the two ends. The CDR3 region is CASSSRAPYEQYF. CDR3 bases read: TGTGCCAGCAGTTCCAGGGCCCCCTACGAG.

With regard to this clone: The CDR3 extends 3 residues past the end of the read, so its final part is completed from the germline J gene. J is TRBJ1-2 and V is TRBV29-1, with a weak D call TRBD1 (6 bases). The CDR3 extends over 11 amino acids. CDR1 SQVTM and CDR2 ANQGSEA come from the germline V gene. CDR3 DNA, as far as it was read: TGCAGCGTTTTCTACAGGGACGGC. This encodes CSVFYRDG. The CDR3 reads in full as CSVFYRDGYTF.

On this clone: The read comes to an end 3 residues before the CDR3 does, leaving the germline J gene to fill in the end. J is TRBJ1-1 and V is TRBV2; possible D gene TRBD1, 6 bases. From germline, CDR1 is SNHLY and CDR2 FYNNEI. The CDR3 is made up of 13 amino acids. The sequenced CDR3 bases are TGTGCCAGCAGCGGGGGGGGCCGGGCTTCG. This encodes CASSGGGRAS. The entire CDR3 protein is CASSGGGRASAFF.

In regard to this clone: The CDR3 end is not reached by the read, which stops 3 residues before it; the germline J gene fills it in. V usage is TRBV5-1 and J usage is TRBJ2-1, with 7 bases fitting TRBD1. V lost 4 bases, J lost 8 bases, and 12 bases stayed unmatched. The germline V gene encodes CDR1 SGHRS and CDR2 YFSETQ. This CDR3 has 15 residues. CDR3 region: CASSRGQGVLDEQFF. The sequenced CDR3 bases are TGCGCCAGCAGCAGGGGGCAGGGGGTATTGGATGAG.

A note on this clone: At one end, the junction sequence differs from germline, possibly due to a read error. The CDR3 DNA, read in part, is TGTACCAGCAGAACAGTCCAAGAGACC. Translation gives CTSRTVQET. The CDR3 in its entirety is CTSRTVQETQYF. V usage is TRBV7-9 and J usage is TRBJ2-5; D ambiguous. The CDR3 end falls 3 residues outside the read, so it is completed with the germline J gene. CDR1 is SEHNR and CDR2 is FQNEAQ in the germline V gene (reference sequence). CDR3 size: 12 residues. The complete variable domain, with remaining parts taken from reference TRBV7-9 and TRBJ2-5, reads DTGVSQNPRHKITKRGQNVTFRCDPISEHNRLYWYRQTLGQGPEFLTYFQNEAQLEKSRLLSDRFSAERPKGSFSTLEIQRTEQGDSAMYLCTSRTVQETQYFGPGTRLLVL.

Of note for this clone: The missing CDR3 end, 3 residues past where the read stops, is filled in from the germline J gene. V gene TRBV5-1 combines with J gene TRBJ2-1; 16 nucleotides match TRBD2. With 2 bases clipped from V and 7 bases from J, the junction kept 12 bases outside the gene matches. The CDR3 runs 19 residues. Germline V gene sequence: CDR1 SGHRS, CDR2 YFSETQ. CDR3 region: CASSFLGTSGGDGRNEQFF. The part of the CDR3 DNA that was read is TGCGCCAGCAGCTTCCTAGGGACTAGCGGGGGGGATGGTCGGAATGAG. Using reference TRBV5-1 and TRBJ2-1 for the parts outside the CDR3, the full variable domain is KAGVTQTPRYLIKTRGQQVTLSCSPISGHRSVSWYQQTPGQGLQFLFEYFSETQRNKGNFPGRFSGRQFSNSRSEMNVSTLELGDSALYLCASSFLGTSGGDGRNEQFFGPGTRLTVL.

In the case of this clone: The CDR3 extends 3 residues past the end of the read, so its final part is completed from the germline J gene. The chain recombines TRBV3-1 (or the pseudogene TRBV3-2) with TRBJ2-1; 10 nucleotides match TRBD1. CDR3 length: 16 residues. Trimming at V came to 2 bases and at J to 6 bases, leaving 7 bases not matched to a gene. The germline gives CDR1 LGHDT, CDR2 YNNKEL (reference sequence). The sequenced part of the CDR3 DNA is TGTGCCAGCAGCCAACCGGGACAGGGGCGGGTCAATGAG. Protein product: CASSQPGQGRVNE. The entire CDR3 protein reads CASSQPGQGRVNEQFF.

On this clone itself: The read stops 3 residues short of the end of the CDR3; the missing end is completed from the germline J gene. This chain uses TRBV30 with TRBJ2-4; 7 nucleotides match TRBD1. This CDR3 has 12 amino acids. Germline V lookup: CDR1 GTSNPN, CDR2 SVGIG (reference sequence). The CDR3 reads CAWSRDSQGQYF. Partial CDR3 DNA: TGTGCCTGGAGCCGGGACAGTCAAGGT.

A remark on this clone: The CDR3 is cut off 3 residues early in the read; its end comes from the germline J gene. The chain has TRBV5-1 and TRBJ2-7; 13 bases match TRBD2. The V segment lost 8 bases and the J segment 2 bases; nucleotides outside the gene matches: 4. The CDR3 has 14 amino acids. The germline CDR1 and CDR2 sequences are SGHRS and YFSETQ. The sequenced part of the CDR3 DNA is TGCGCCAGTAGAGGGACTAGCGGGACCTACGAG. Its translation is CASRGTSGTYE. Given in full, the CDR3 is CASRGTSGTYEQYF. Complete variable domain (other parts from reference TRBV5-1 and TRBJ2-7): KAGVTQTPRYLIKTRGQQVTLSCSPISGHRSVSWYQQTPGQGLQFLFEYFSETQRNKGNFPGRFSGRQFSNSRSEMNVSTLELGDSALYLCASRGTSGTYEQYFGPGTRLTVT.

With respect to this clone: The read ends 3 residues early relative to the CDR3; the germline J gene fills the gap. This rearrangement joins TRBV7-8 to TRBJ1-5; D is ambiguous. V lost 5 bases and J lost 3, with 11 bases in between. Germline V gene lookup returns CDR1 SGHVS and CDR2 FQNEAQ. This CDR3 has 14 residues. CDR3 protein: CASSRAGSNQPQHF. CDR3 bases read: TGTGCCAGCAGCCGAGCAGGTTCCAATCAGCCC.

Of note for this clone: Coverage ceases 3 residues before the CDR3 finishes, and the germline J gene fills in the end. This chain uses TRBV6-1 with TRBJ1-2; TRBD1 might be the D (6 bases). CDR1 is MNHNS, CDR2 SASEGT, per germline. Trimming cost V 1 base and J 7 bases, with 7 bases left between them. This CDR3 comprises 12 residues. CDR3 DNA (partial): TGTGCCAGCAGTGAAGGAGGGGGTGGC. This encodes CASSEGGGG. The entire CDR3 protein is CASSEGGGGYTF.

Details on this clone: Read data end 3 residues before the CDR3 end; the end is taken from the germline J gene. Other DNA variants within this sample encode the same CDR3. The chain is built from TRBV5-1 and TRBJ2-1, with TRBD2 identical over 10 bases. From germline, CDR1 is SGHRS and CDR2 YFSETQ. The CDR3 extends over 15 amino acids. V was clipped by 3 bases and J by 0 bases; unmatched bases: 0. The CDR3 loop is CASSSSGSSYNEQFF. CDR3 DNA (partial): TGCGCCAGCAGCTCTAGCGGGAGCTCCTACAATGAG. Together with reference TRBV5-1 and TRBJ2-1, the CDR3 gives the full variable domain: KAGVTQTPRYLIKTRGQQVTLSCSPISGHRSVSWYQQTPGQGLQFLFEYFSETQRNKGNFPGRFSGRQFSNSRSEMNVSTLELGDSALYLCASSSSGSSYNEQFFGPGTRLTVL.